These 25 T cell receptor beta chains originate from one sample sequenced in a study of shared clonotypes between healthy human individuals (dated by TCRdb to the early 2020s). The method was the immunoSEQ multiplex PCR assay. Drawn from immuneACCESS, this table holds only the in-frame rearrangements with V and J called that TCRdb kept. Clones are partly lost; checked studies trace under half to an unresolved V gene and leave the rest unexplained. In all, the sample holds 2,500,000 or so clones, and 80% to 95% of those were seen once. 0.36% of the sample goes to the ten largest clones. Sequenced material: naive CD4+ T cells from PBMCs. The cell subset or site label of this sample denotes: CD45RA+ positively selected. The origin of the receptors is a man aged 18 to 30 in good health. Some clones in this sample may be carry-over from other donors' samples.

This clone was seen just once. This chain uses TRBV7-2 with TRBJ2-2; the match to TRBD2 covers 12 bases. Germline V CDR1 and CDR2: SGHTA, FQGNSA. The J segment lost 5 bases and the V segment lost 4 bases, leaving 11 bases of the junction unmatched. This CDR3 spans 18 amino acids. The DNA for the CDR3 is TGTGCCAGCAGCTCCCCTAGCGGGAGGGGTAAGAAGACCGGGGAGCTGTTTTTT. Translation: CASSSPSGRGKKTGELFF.

The V call is TRBV7-2, the J call TRBJ1-2; D call uncertain. This CDR3 contains 13 residues. Deletions cut 1 base from V and 8 bases from J, with 11 bases between. The germline V gene has CDR1 SGHTA and CDR2 FQGNSA. DNA of the CDR3: TGTGCCAGCAGCTTAGTGGAAGCCGCCGGCTACACCTTC. The encoded protein is CASSLVEAAGYTF.

V and J are TRBV5-4 and TRBJ1-1; D is perhaps TRBD1 (6 bases). Per the germline V gene, CDR1 is SGHNT and CDR2 is YYREEE (reference sequence). Trimming removed 3 bases at V and 8 bases at J, with 14 bases between. This CDR3 spans 13 amino acids. Written as DNA, the CDR3 is TGTGCCAGCAGCTGGGACACACGAAGAGAAGCTTTCTTT. Translating gives CASSWDTRREAFF.

The V and J genes are TRBV7-8 and TRBJ1-6; 9 bases are a match to TRBD1. Germline V gene sequence: CDR1 SGHVS, CDR2 FQNEAQ. The CDR3 loop spans 15 amino acids. V trimming: 4 bases; J trimming: 10 bases; junction bases outside the gene matches: 8. The CDR3 here is CASSYRRTGDSPLHF. DNA for the CDR3: TGTGCCAGCAGCTACCGGAGGACAGGGGACTCACCCCTCCACTTT.

The chain couples TRBV7-6 to TRBJ2-5; 7 nucleotides match TRBD2. The germline V gene has CDR1 SGHVS and CDR2 FNYEAQ. V shed 1 base, J shed 5 bases, and the junction held 4 bases outside the gene matches. The CDR3 spans 14 residues. This CDR3 reads CASSLGEGGETQYF. CDR3 DNA sequence: TGTGCCAGCAGCTTAGGGGAGGGAGGGGAGACCCAGTACTTC.

The count of this clone is one. This chain joins TRBV19 and TRBJ1-5, with 8 bases aligning to TRBD1. Looked up from germline, CDR1 is LNHDA and CDR2 is SQIVND (reference sequence). The CDR3 loop spans 16 amino acids. After removal of 3 bases from V and 6 bases from J, the junction contained 10 bases not matched to a gene. In nucleotides, the CDR3 is TGTGCCAGTAGTATGATATTCCAGGGGGCTTCTCAGCCCCAGCATTTT. It yields the protein CASSMIFQGASQPQHF.

The chain carries TRBV30 and TRBJ2-7; D is perhaps TRBD1 (5 bases). The germline V gene has CDR1 GTSNPN and CDR2 SVGIG (reference sequence). This CDR3 has 13 amino acids. The germline V and J ends were trimmed by 3 bases and 5 bases, with 14 bases remaining between them. This CDR3 is CAWSQQGFHEQYF. The CDR3 DNA sequence: TGTGCCTGGAGCCAGCAGGGTTTCCACGAGCAGTACTTC.

The chain couples TRBV19 to TRBJ2-1; D is possibly TRBD1 (5 bases). Germline values: CDR1 LNHDA, CDR2 SQIVND (reference sequence). Trimming took 7 bases from V and 9 from J, leaving 13 bases between them. The CDR3 length is 12 residues. CDR3 sequence (DNA): TGTGCCAGTATAAGGGGTTCAGGTGAGCAGTTCTTC. It yields the protein CASIRGSGEQFF.

This sequence joins TRBV19 and TRBJ1-1, with D possibly being TRBD1 (6 bases). The CDR3 extends over 14 amino acids. CDR1 and CDR2 from the germline V gene are LNHDA and SQIVND (reference sequence). Trimming took off 5 bases at V and 5 bases at J, with 15 bases between the two ends. CDR3: CASSANRAGTEAFF. In DNA form, the CDR3 reads TGTGCCAGTAGTGCCAACAGGGCCGGGACTGAAGCTTTCTTT.

V and J are TRBV9 and TRBJ1-5, with a tentative D call TRBD1 (5 bases). The ends were cut back, 4 bases at V and 3 bases at J, with 17 bases in the middle. The CDR3 runs 16 residues. CDR1 and CDR2 from the germline V gene are SGDLS and YYNGEE. CDR3 DNA sequence: TGTGCCAGCAGCCTCCCCGGGGGGGGGTCCAATCAGCCCCAGCATTTT. Residues: CASSLPGGGSNQPQHF.

This chain connects TRBV4-2 to TRBJ2-1, with D perhaps matching TRBD1 (8 bases). Trimming stripped 5 bases from V and 2 bases from J, with 16 bases between. The CDR3 has 16 residues. Germline lookup yields CDR1 LGHNA and CDR2 YNFKEQ. In DNA, the CDR3 is TGTGCCAGCAGCTTAAACAGGGGGGGAGCCTACAATGAGCAGTTCTTC. This codes for CASSLNRGGAYNEQFF.

This clone was seen just once. The gene calls are TRBV12-5 and TRBJ2-1; 10 nucleotides line up with TRBD2. The J segment lost 4 bases and the V segment lost 6 bases, leaving 12 bases of the junction unmatched. Germline V lookup: CDR1 LGHNT, CDR2 FRNRAP. The length of the CDR3 is 17 residues. DNA for the CDR3: TGTGCTAGTGGACAGGACGCAAGGACTAGCGGATACAATGAGCAGTTCTTC. This gives the protein CASGQDARTSGYNEQFF.

This chain joins TRBV19 and TRBJ2-1, with a possible D match to TRBD1 (6 bases). The CDR3 sequence is 15 residues long. Deletions cut 7 bases from V and 0 bases from J, with 13 bases between. Germline CDR1 LNHDA, CDR2 SQIVND (reference sequence). CDR3 protein: CASMSGQSSYNEQFF. The DNA for the CDR3 is TGTGCCAGTATGTCAGGACAGAGCTCCTACAATGAGCAGTTCTTC.

In this sample, this clone turned up once. This sequence joins TRBV7-2 and TRBJ1-4, with D uncertain. The CDR3 has 14 residues. Germline CDR1 SGHTA, CDR2 FQGNSA. V shed 2 bases and J shed 4 bases, with 8 bases lying between them. For the CDR3, the DNA is TGTGCCAGCAGCTTAAGTATAGATAATGAAAAACTGTTTTTT. This sequence encodes CASSLSIDNEKLFF. Full variable domain (rest looked up from reference TRBV7-2 and TRBJ1-4): GAGVSQSPSNKVTEKGKDVELRCDPISGHTALYWYRQSLGQGLEFLIYFQGNSAPDKSGLPSDRFSAERTGGSVSTLTIQRTQQEDSAVYLCASSLSIDNEKLFFGSGTQLSVL.

J is TRBJ2-2 and V is TRBV27; 8 nucleotides line up with TRBD1. CDR1 MNHEY and CDR2 SMNVEV come from the germline V gene (reference sequence). The CDR3 is made up of 15 amino acids. V trimming: 6 bases; J trimming: 5 bases; junction bases outside the gene matches: 8. The CDR3 DNA follows: TGTGCCAGCAGGGCGGACAGGGAGCGGACCGGGGAGCTGTTTTTT. Translating gives CASRADRERTGELFF.

The V call is TRBV5-1, the J call TRBJ2-1; no definite D call. Deletions cut 4 bases from V and 0 bases from J, with 14 bases between. Germline-derived CDR1 and CDR2 are SGHRS and YFSETQ. This CDR3 has 16 amino acids. The CDR3 here is CASSLPYGSSYNEQFF. Here the CDR3 DNA reads TGCGCCAGCAGCCTACCTTATGGAAGCTCCTACAATGAGCAGTTCTTC.

The chain joins TRBV28 to TRBJ2-7; D possibly corresponds to TRBD2 (5 bases). The ends were cut back, 6 bases at V and 1 base at J, with 10 bases in the middle. The CDR3 length is 13 residues. Per germline, CDR1 MDHEN and CDR2 SYDVKM. The CDR3 loop reads CASSRSGSYEQYF. Written as DNA, the CDR3 is TGTGCCAGCAGCCGAAGCGGTTCCTACGAGCAGTACTTC.

The genes are TRBV6-6 and TRBJ1-1, with D maybe TRBD1 (5 bases). Germline lookup yields CDR1 MNHNY and CDR2 SVGAGI (reference sequence). CDR3 size: 13 residues. Trimming took 8 bases from V and 8 from J, leaving 18 bases between them. The DNA of the CDR3 is TGTGCCAGCCGGGACCAGGGCAGTATAGAAGCTTTCTTT. The encoded protein is CASRDQGSIEAFF.

The V call is TRBV9, the J call TRBJ1-1, with D possibly TRBD1 on 6 matching bases. The CDR3 runs to 15 residues. The germline CDR1 and CDR2 sequences are SGDLS and YYNGEE. V gave up 3 bases and J gave up 6 bases, with 18 bases separating them. The CDR3 sequence: CASSAARGRFAEAFF. For the CDR3, the DNA is TGTGCCAGCAGCGCCGCCAGGGGAAGGTTTGCTGAAGCTTTCTTT.

This clone was seen only once. The gene calls are TRBV7-9 and TRBJ1-6; 7 nucleotides match TRBD1. The CDR3 length is 13 residues. V lost 4 bases to trimming and J lost 10 bases; unmatched junction nucleotides: 4. Germline CDR1 SEHNR, CDR2 FQNEAQ (reference sequence). CDR3 DNA: TGTGCCAGCAGCTCACAGGGGACCTCACCCCTCCACTTT. It codes for CASSSQGTSPLHF.

The chain couples TRBV10-3 to TRBJ1-2; D unclear. V lost 4 bases to trimming and J lost 0 bases, with 9 bases between them. Germline V gives CDR1 ENHRY, CDR2 SYGVKD. CDR3 length: 14 residues. The CDR3 DNA sequence: TGTGCCATCAGTGGACATGGTACTAACTATGGCTACACCTTC. Residues: CAISGHGTNYGYTF.

V is TRBV28 and J is TRBJ1-2; 9 bases line up with TRBD1. Germline V gene lookup returns CDR1 MDHEN and CDR2 SYDVKM. The CDR3 loop spans 14 amino acids. J gave up 4 bases and V 4 bases, and 4 bases lay outside the gene matches. The CDR3 sequence: CASSSGQGPYGYTF. CDR3 nucleotides: TGTGCCAGCAGTTCCGGACAGGGGCCCTATGGCTACACCTTC.

V is TRBV4-2 and J is TRBJ1-2, with D perhaps matching TRBD1 (5 bases). Germline V CDR1 and CDR2: LGHNA, YNFKEQ. The CDR3 runs to 15 residues. V dropped 0 bases and J dropped 7 bases, with 15 bases sitting between them. In DNA, the CDR3 is TGTGCCAGCAGCCAAGACGGCAGGGTGGATCGTGGCTACACCTTC. This codes for CASSQDGRVDRGYTF.

The chain recombines TRBV7-9 with TRBJ1-2; 11 bases agree with TRBD1. Germline values: CDR1 SEHNR, CDR2 FQNEAQ (reference sequence). CDR3 length equals 17 residues. V lost 2 bases to trimming and J lost 2 bases; unmatched junction nucleotides: 7. The CDR3, as DNA: TGTGCCAGCAGCTTACCGCCCCGGGACAGGGGGAACTATGGCTACACCTTC. Translation gives CASSLPPRDRGNYGYTF.

The J gene is TRBJ2-3, the V gene TRBV18; 11 bases are shared with TRBD1. The V segment lost 0 bases and the J segment 6 bases; nucleotides outside the gene matches: 5. Germline loops: CDR1 KGHSH, CDR2 LQKENI. This CDR3 is 16 amino acids long. The DNA of the CDR3 is TGTGCCAGCTCACCACCGCTGGACAGGGGGCCCGATACGCAGTATTTT. Its protein is CASSPPLDRGPDTQYF.